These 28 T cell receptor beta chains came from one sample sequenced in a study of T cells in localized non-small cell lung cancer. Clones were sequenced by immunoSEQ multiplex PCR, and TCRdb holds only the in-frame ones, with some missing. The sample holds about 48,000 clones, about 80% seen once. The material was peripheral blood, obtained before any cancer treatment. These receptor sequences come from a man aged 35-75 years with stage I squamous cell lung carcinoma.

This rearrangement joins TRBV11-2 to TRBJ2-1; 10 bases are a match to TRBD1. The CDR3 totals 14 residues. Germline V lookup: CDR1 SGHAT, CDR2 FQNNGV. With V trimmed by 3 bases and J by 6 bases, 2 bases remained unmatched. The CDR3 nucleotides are TGTGCCAGCAGCTTTAGGACAGGGGGCAATGAGCAGTTCTTC. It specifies CASSFRTGGNEQFF.

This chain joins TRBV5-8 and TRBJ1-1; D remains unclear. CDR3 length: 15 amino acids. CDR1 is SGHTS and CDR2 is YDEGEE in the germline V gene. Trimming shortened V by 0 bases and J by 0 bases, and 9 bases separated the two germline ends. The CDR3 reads CASSLGAVMNTEAFF. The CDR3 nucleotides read TGTGCCAGCAGCTTGGGTGCAGTCATGAACACTGAAGCTTTCTTT.

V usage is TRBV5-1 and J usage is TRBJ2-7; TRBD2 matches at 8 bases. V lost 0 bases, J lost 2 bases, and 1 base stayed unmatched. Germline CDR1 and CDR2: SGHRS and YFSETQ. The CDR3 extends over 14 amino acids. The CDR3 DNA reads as TGCGCCAGCAGCTTGGCCGGGGGGGCCTACGAGCAGTACTTC. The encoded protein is CASSLAGGAYEQYF.

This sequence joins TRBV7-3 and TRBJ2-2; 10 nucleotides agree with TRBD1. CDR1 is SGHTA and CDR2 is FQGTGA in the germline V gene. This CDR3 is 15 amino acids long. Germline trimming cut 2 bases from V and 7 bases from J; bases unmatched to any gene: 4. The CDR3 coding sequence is TGTGCCAGCAGCTTATTGGGACAGGGGAACGGGGAGCTGTTTTTT. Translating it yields CASSLLGQGNGELFF. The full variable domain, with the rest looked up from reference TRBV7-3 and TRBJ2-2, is GAGVSQTPSNKVTEKGKYVELRCDPISGHTALYWYRQSLGQGPEFLIYFQGTGAADDSGLPNDRFFAVRPEGSVSTLKIQRTERGDSAVYLCASSLLGQGNGELFFGEGSRLTVL.

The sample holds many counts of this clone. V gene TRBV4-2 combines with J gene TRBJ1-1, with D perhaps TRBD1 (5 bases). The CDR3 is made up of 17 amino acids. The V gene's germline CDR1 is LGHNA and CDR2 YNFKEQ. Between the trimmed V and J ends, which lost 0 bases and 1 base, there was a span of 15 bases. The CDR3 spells CASSQDSQGPRNTEAFF. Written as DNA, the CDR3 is TGTGCCAGCAGCCAAGATTCGCAGGGCCCAAGGAACACTGAAGCTTTCTTT.

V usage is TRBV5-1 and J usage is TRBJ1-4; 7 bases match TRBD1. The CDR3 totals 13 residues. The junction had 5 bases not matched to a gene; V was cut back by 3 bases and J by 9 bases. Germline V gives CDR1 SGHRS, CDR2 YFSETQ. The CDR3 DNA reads TGCGCCAGCAGCTCCGGACAGGATAAAAAACTGTTTTTT. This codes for CASSSGQDKKLFF.

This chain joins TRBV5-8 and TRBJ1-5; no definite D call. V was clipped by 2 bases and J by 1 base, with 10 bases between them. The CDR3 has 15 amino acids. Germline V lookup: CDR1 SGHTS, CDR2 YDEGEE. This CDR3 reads CASSFSPNSNQPQHF. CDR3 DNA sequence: TGTGCCAGCAGCTTTTCCCCGAACAGCAATCAGCCCCAGCATTTT.

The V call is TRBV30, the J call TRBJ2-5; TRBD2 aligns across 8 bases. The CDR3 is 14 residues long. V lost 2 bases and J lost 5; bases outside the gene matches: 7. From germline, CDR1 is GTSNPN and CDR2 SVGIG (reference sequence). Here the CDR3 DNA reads TGTGCCTGGAGTCGGACTAGCCATCCCGAGACCCAGTACTTC. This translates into CAWSRTSHPETQYF.

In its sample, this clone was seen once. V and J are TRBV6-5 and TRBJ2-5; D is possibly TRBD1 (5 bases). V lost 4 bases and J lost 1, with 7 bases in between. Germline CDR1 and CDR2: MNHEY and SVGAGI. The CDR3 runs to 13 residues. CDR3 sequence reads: CASSSQGQETQYF. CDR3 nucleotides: TGTGCCAGCAGTTCGCAGGGCCAAGAGACCCAGTACTTC.

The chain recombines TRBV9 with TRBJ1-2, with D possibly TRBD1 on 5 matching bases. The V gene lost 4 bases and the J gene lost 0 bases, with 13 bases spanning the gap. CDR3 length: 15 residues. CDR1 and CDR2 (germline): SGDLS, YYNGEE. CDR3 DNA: TGTGCCAGCAGCTGGGGCAGAGATTCTAACTATGGCTACACCTTC. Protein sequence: CASSWGRDSNYGYTF.

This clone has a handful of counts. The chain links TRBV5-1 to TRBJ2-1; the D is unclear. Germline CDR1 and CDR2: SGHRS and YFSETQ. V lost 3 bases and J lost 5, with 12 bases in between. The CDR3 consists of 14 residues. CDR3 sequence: CASSSRAADNEQFF. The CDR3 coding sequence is TGCGCCAGCAGCTCACGAGCCGCCGACAATGAGCAGTTCTTC.

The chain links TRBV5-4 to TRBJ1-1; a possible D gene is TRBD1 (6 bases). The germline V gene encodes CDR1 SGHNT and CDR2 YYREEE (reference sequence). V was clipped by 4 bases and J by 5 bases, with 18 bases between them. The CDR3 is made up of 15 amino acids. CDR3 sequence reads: CASSHGGGGYTEAFF. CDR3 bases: TGTGCCAGCAGCCATGGCGGGGGGGGCTATACTGAAGCTTTCTTT.

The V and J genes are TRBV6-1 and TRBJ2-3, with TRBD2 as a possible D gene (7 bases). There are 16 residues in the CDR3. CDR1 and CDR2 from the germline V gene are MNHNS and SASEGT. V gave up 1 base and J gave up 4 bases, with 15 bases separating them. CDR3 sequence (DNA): TGTGCCAGCAGTGAAGGAGGGGGGGGATTTCCAGATACGCAGTATTTT. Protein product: CASSEGGGGFPDTQYF.

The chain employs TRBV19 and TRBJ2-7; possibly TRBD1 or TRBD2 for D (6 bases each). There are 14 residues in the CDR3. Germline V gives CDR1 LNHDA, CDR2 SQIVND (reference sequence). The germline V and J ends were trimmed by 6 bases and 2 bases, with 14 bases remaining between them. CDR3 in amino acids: CASRSTGGAYEQYF. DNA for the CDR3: TGTGCCAGTAGGTCGACAGGAGGGGCCTACGAGCAGTACTTC.

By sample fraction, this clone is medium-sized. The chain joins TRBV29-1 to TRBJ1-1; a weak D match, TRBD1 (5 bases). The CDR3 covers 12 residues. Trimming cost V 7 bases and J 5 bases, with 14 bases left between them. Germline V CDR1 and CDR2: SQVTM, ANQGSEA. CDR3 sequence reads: CSGLTAGTEAFF. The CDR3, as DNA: TGCAGCGGCCTCACTGCAGGGACTGAAGCTTTCTTT.

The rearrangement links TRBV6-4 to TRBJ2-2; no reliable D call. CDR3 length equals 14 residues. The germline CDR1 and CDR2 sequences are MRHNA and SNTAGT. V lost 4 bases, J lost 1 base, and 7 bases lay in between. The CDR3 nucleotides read TGTGCCAGCAGTGGGGCAGTGAACACCGGGGAGCTGTTTTTT. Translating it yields CASSGAVNTGELFF.

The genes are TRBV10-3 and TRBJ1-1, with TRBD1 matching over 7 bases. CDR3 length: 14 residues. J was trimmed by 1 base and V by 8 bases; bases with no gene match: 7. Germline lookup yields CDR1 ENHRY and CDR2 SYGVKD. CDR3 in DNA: TGTGCCATCTCCGGACAGGCCACGAACACTGAAGCTTTCTTT. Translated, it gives CAISGQATNTEAFF.

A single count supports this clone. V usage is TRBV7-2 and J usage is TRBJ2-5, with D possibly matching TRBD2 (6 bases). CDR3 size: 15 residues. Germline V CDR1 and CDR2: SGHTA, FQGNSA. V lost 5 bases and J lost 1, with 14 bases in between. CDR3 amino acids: CASSVSWGVQETQYF. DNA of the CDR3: TGTGCCAGCAGCGTATCTTGGGGGGTCCAAGAGACCCAGTACTTC.

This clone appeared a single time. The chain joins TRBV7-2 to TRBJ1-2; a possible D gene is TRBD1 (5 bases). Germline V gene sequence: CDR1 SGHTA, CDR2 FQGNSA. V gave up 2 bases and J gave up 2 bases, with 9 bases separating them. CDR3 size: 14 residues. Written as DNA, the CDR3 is TGTGCCAGCAGCTTAAATTCAGGGAACTATGGCTACACCTTC. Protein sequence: CASSLNSGNYGYTF.

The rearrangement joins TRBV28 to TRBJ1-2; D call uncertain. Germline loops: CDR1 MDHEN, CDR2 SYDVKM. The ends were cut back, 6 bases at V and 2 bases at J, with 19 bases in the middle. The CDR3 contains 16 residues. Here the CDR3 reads CASRGVGSDRNYGYTF. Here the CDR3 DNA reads TGTGCCAGCAGAGGAGTGGGCAGCGACCGGAACTATGGCTACACCTTC.

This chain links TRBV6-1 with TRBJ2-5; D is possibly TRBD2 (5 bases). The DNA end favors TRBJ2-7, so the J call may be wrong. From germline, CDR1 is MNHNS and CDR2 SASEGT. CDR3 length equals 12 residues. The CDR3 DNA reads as TGTGCCAGCAGGGGCCAAGAGGGCGAGCAGTACTTC. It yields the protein CASRGQEGEQYF.

The CDR3 loop reads CASSLGGRNSGNTIYF. The CDR3 coding sequence is TGTGCCAGCAGCTTAGGGGGACGGAACTCTGGAAACACCATATATTTT. The V gene is TRBV11-2, the J gene TRBJ1-3; D may be TRBD1 (5 bases). CDR1 is SGHAT, CDR2 FQNNGV, per germline. The CDR3 sequence is 16 residues long. The V end lost 1 base, the J end lost 0 bases, and 10 bases lay between the germline ends.

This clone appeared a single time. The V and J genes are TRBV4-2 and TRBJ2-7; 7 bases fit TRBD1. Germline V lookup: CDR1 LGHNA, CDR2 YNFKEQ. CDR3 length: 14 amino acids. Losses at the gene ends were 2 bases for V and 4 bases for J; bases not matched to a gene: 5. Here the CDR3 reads CASSQPGQPYEQYF. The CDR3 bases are TGTGCCAGCAGCCAACCGGGACAGCCTTACGAGCAGTACTTC.

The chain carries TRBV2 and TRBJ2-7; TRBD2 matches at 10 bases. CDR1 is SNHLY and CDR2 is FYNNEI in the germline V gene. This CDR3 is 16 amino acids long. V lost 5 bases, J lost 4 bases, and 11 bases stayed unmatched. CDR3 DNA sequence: TGTGCCAGCAGTTATAATCCGGGACTAGCGAGTTACGAGCAGTACTTC. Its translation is CASSYNPGLASYEQYF. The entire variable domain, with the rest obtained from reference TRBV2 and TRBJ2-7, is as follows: EPEVTQTPSHQVTQMGQEVILRCVPISNHLYFYWYRQILGQKVEFLVSFYNNEISEKSEIFDDQFSVERPDGSNFTLKIRSTKLEDSAMYFCASSYNPGLASYEQYFGPGTRLTVT.

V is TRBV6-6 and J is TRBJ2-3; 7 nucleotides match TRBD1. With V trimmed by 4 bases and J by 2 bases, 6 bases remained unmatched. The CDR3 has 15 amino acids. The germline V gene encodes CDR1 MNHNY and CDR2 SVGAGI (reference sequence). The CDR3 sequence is CASSLTGPSTDTQYF. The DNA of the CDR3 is TGTGCCAGCAGTTTGACAGGGCCCTCCACAGATACGCAGTATTTT.

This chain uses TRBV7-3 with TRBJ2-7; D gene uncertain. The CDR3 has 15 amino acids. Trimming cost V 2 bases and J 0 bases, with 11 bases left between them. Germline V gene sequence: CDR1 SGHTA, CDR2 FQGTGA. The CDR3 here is CASSLLGTSSYEQYF. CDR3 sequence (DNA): TGTGCCAGCAGCTTATTGGGCACGAGCTCCTACGAGCAGTACTTC.

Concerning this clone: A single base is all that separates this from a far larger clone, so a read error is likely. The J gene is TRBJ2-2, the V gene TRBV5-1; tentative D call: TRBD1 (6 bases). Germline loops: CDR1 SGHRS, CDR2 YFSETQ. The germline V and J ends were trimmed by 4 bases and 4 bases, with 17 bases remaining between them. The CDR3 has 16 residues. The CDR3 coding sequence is TGCGCCAGCAGCCCCGGGACAACGATCCCCACCGGGGAGCTGTTTTTT. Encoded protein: CASSPGTTIPTGELFF.

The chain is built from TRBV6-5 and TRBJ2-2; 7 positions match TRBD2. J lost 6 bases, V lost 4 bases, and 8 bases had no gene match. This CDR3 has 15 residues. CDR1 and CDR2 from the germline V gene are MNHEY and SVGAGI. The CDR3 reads CASSWAGVSPGELFF. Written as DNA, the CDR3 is TGTGCCAGCAGTTGGGCGGGAGTTTCCCCCGGGGAGCTGTTTTTT.